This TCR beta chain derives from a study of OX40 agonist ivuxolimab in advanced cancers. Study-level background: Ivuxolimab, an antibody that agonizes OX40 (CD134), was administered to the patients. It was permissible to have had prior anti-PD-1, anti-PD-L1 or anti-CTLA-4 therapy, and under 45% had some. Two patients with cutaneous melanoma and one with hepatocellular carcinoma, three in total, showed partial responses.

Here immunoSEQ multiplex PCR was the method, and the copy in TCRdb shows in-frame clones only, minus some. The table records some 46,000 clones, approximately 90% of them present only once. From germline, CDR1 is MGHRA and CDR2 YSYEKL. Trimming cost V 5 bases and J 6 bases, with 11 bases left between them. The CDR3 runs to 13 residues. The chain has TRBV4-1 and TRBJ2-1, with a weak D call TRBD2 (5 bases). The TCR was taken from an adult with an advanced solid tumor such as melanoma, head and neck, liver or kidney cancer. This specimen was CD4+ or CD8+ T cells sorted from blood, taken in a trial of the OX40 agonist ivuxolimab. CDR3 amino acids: CASSFFTSNEQFF. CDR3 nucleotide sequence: TGCGCCAGCAGCTTCTTCACTAGCAATGAGCAGTTCTTC.